The clone carrying this TCR beta chain showed up many times. What it recognizes is unknown. CDR1 is SGHAT, CDR2 FQNNGV, per germline. The CDR3 extends over 15 amino acids. Trimming took 1 base from V and 7 from J, leaving 11 bases between them. PBMCs were sourced from approximately 10 ml fresh peripheral blood. The CDR3 regions of TCR beta were amplified from RNA transcripts. The HTBI primer set was used in a first-round RT-PCR of the TCR CDR3. Each CDR3 protein gets one entry after TCRdb re-called the multiplex PCR reads with MiXCR. The table includes about 360,000 distinct CDR3 sequences, roughly an eighth detected once. The data belong to a study of T cells in Graves' hyperthyroidism and ophthalmopathy. Study conclusions and caveats: Most thyroid clonotypes that were expanded above 0.001 also turned up in blood.

The chain recombines TRBV11-2 with TRBJ1-6; no definite D call. Input material: blood. The TCR comes from a woman younger than 35 with Graves' hyperthyroidism. CDR3 sequence: CASSLAGGNNSPLHF. CDR3 in DNA: TGTGCCAGCAGCTTAGCGGGAGGAAACAATTCACCCCTCCACTTT.